These T cell receptor beta chains were read from a single sample in a study of CD8+ T cells in alopecia areata. Libraries were prepared by immunoSEQ multiplex PCR; TCRdb keeps only in-frame clonotypes and omits some of them. Of fewer than 250,000 clones listed, under 70% are singletons. This specimen was CD4+ T cells sorted from blood, taken at week 4, from a patient treated with tofacitinib. Receptors were obtained from a human donor with alopecia areata. The CDR3 runs from the conserved cysteine through the conserved F or W.

>TRBJ1-5|TRBV29-1
CSVEPPTGPSNQPQHF
>TRBJ1-2|TRBV27
CASNGTDFPNYGYTF
>TRBJ2-3|TRBV5-6
CASSLARTDTQYF
>TRBJ1-2|TRBV7-9
CASSLEGFGYTF
>TRBJ1-1|TRBV4-3
CASSQERGVAAFF
>TRBJ2-5|TRBV2
CASSVGGTQETQYF
>TRBJ2-5|TRBV5-1
CASSETGYQETQYF
>TRBJ2-7|TRBV7-2
CASSSEYSSYEQYF
>TRBJ1-2|TRBV6-5
CASSYSYLKPNYGYTF
>TRBJ1-1|TRBV4-1
CASSQDRNTEAFF
>TRBJ2-3|TRBV5-1
CASSLGQDVDTQYF
>TRBJ2-6|TRBV27
CASSPLGGMISGANVLTF
>TRBJ2-1|TRBV29-1
CSLMGGVSEQFF
>TRBJ2-7|TRBV30
CAWSRGGIYEQYF
>TRBJ1-5|TRBV6-5
CASSYSRKQPQHF
>TRBJ1-2|TRBV7-9
CASRPGIGGLNYGYTF
>TRBJ2-7|TRBV7-2
CASSLGTGEYEQYF
>TRBJ2-1|TRBV7-9
CASSNTKGRGELDEQFF
>TRBJ2-7|TRBV2
CASSLGLGFTYEQYF
>TRBJ1-1|TRBV7-8
CASSLLAGNSAEAFF
>TRBJ2-5|TRBV6-6
CASSYEGGGQETQYF
>TRBJ2-5|TRBV7-9
CASSPGMGQTAGKTQYF
>TRBJ2-3|TRBV29-1
CSAGEGGGTDTQYF
>TRBJ1-3|TRBV29-1
CSVASGNTIYF
>TRBJ1-6|TRBV7-2
CASSPRAGRSSYNSPLHF
>TRBJ2-5|TRBV5-5
CASNLRAFGLGETQYF
>TRBJ2-5|TRBV9
CASSVEGETQYF
>TRBJ2-7|TRBV30
CAWSIGGGAYEQYF
>TRBJ2-1|TRBV30
CAWSVRLFNEQFF
>TRBJ2-2|TRBV27
CASSLSSIGELFF
>TRBJ2-1|TRBV10-3
CAISEFFDEQFF
>TRBJ2-3|TRBV7-2
CASSPGPTDTQYF
>TRBJ1-1|TRBV7-2
CASSLVGDTEAFF
>TRBJ1-5|TRBV27
CASSPHSNQPQHF
>TRBJ1-6|TRBV5-1
CASRQALQDSPLHF
>TRBJ1-1|TRBV10-3
CATEDRTNTEAFF
>TRBJ2-4|TRBV7-9
CASSGPNGIQYF
>TRBJ1-1|TRBV30
CAWSRGQWNTEAFF
>TRBJ2-5|TRBV2
CASSEARAGGRWETQYF
>TRBJ2-2|TRBV29-1
CSVGGTKDTGELFF
>TRBJ2-5|TRBV29-1
CSVGELAVTQYF
>TRBJ1-1|TRBV6-6
CASREQGARNTEAFF
>TRBJ1-1|TRBV6-5
CASSRTGPMNTEAFF
>TRBJ2-3|TRBV15
CATSLSTDTQYF
>TRBJ2-5|TRBV30
CAWSVGGGRETQYF
>TRBJ1-6|TRBV28
CASSLNRGASPLHF
>TRBJ2-7|TRBV29-1
CSVGEGKEQYF
>TRBJ2-7|TRBV5-6
CASSLQGPYEQYF
>TRBJ2-1|TRBV30
CAPSPGGSPLRHEQFF
>TRBJ1-2|TRBV6-5
CASSYEWTMIYGYTF
>TRBJ2-1|TRBV7-9
CASSLDSPPNEQFF
>TRBJ2-7|TRBV19
CASSHPSSYEQYF
>TRBJ2-5|TRBV5-6
CASSQTGTGHQYF
>TRBJ1-5|TRBV6-5
CASSRTLGQPQHF
>TRBJ2-2|TRBV27
CASMSQPTNTGELFF